The present T cell receptor beta chain was sequenced within a study of regulatory T cells in long-lasting Graves disease. Findings and caveats of the study: Blood alone, not thyroid tissue, was studied. For persistent Graves' patients, TCR diversity was lower than for newly diagnosed ones.

The germline V gene has CDR1 SEHNR and CDR2 FQNEAQ (reference sequence). This CDR3 has 16 amino acids. With 6 bases clipped from V and 0 bases from J, the junction kept 9 bases outside the gene matches. Specified time point: persistent/refractory GD, antithyroid drugs over 5 years with positive TRAb. From RNA extracted from PBMCs, the TCR library was made. A few counts support this clonotype. Its antigen is unknown. Construction of the TCR beta libraries employed iRepertoire HTBI primers in conjunction with Arm-PCR of CDR3 regions. TCRdb used MiXCR to reprocess the multiplex PCR reads, holding one entry per CDR3 protein. The sample lists some 340,000 distinct CDR3 sequences; roughly 25% were seen once.

The starting material was peripheral blood mononuclear cells (PBMCs), obtained when the disease was refractory, from a patient treated with antithyroid drugs. This TCR came from a woman aged 40 to 50 with Graves disease. The chain employs TRBV7-9 and TRBJ2-5, with 8 bases fitting TRBD1. CDR3 DNA sequence: TGTGCCAGCAGACCCCGGACAGGGTGGGACCAAGAGACCCAGTACTTC. Its protein is CASRPRTGWDQETQYF.